The 31 T cell receptor beta chains below come from one sample, sequenced in a study of blood T cells in healthy people across ages. Next came a second PCR, run for roughly 6 to 11 cycles, which used a sample-barcoded 5' primer along with a J-beta primer mix. MiXCR, run by TCRdb on the 5' RACE reads, gives a single entry per CDR3 protein. The sample gives fewer than 900,000 distinct CDR3 sequences, around 40% of which show up once; 20% to 25% is in the top ten. Sequenced: blood. The receptors were sampled from a woman in her sixties in good health.

This chain uses TRBV4-2 with TRBJ2-1; maybe TRBD1 (6 bases). This CDR3 contains 14 residues. CDR1 and CDR2 (germline): LGHNA, YNFKEQ. The V and J ends lost 4 bases and 8 bases respectively, with 15 bases between them. CDR3 coding DNA: TGTGCCAGCAGCCGAACGGGACAAAACGATGAGCAGTTCTTC. Translated: CASSRTGQNDEQFF.

The chain uses TRBV6-1 and TRBJ2-4, with 9 bases identical to TRBD1. The CDR3 is 14 residues long. Germline V gives CDR1 MNHNS, CDR2 SASEGT. J lost 6 bases, V lost 8 bases, and 8 bases had no gene match. The DNA of the CDR3 is TGTGCCAGCGTCAGAACAGGGGGCGGAAACATTCAGTACTTC. Translating it yields CASVRTGGGNIQYF.

The chain joins TRBV15 to TRBJ2-7; D not resolved. The CDR3 consists of 14 residues. The ends were cut back, 0 bases at V and 0 bases at J, with 6 bases in the middle. The germline V gene has CDR1 LNHNV and CDR2 YYDKDF (reference sequence). CDR3 in DNA: TGTGCCACCAGCAGAGACCATAGCTCCTACGAGCAGTACTTC. Translation gives CATSRDHSSYEQYF.

This clonotype is a singleton in its sample. The J gene is TRBJ2-1, the V gene TRBV24-1, with 8 bases identical to TRBD2. The germline V gene encodes CDR1 KGHDR and CDR2 SFDVKD. The CDR3 is made up of 16 amino acids. Losses at the gene ends were 1 base for V and 2 bases for J; bases not matched to a gene: 3. The DNA of the CDR3 is TGTGCCACCAGTGATTTTGAGACTAGCGCCTACAATGAGCAGTTCTTC. It is translated as CATSDFETSAYNEQFF.

The rearrangement links TRBV20-1 to TRBJ2-7; perhaps TRBD1 as D (5 bases). The last part of the DNA fits TRBJ2-5 better; the J call may be wrong. The CDR3 sequence is 13 residues long. The germline V gene has CDR1 DFQATT and CDR2 SNEGSKA (reference sequence). CDR3 amino acids: CSAPDSTRPTQYF. Written as DNA, the CDR3 is TGCAGTGCCCCCGACAGTACAAGACCGACCCAGTACTTC.

The V gene is TRBV5-6, the J gene TRBJ1-4; D is ambiguous. V was trimmed by 3 bases and J by 7 bases, leaving 16 bases between them. This CDR3 has 15 amino acids. Germline assignment: CDR1 SGHDT and CDR2 YYEEEE. CDR3 DNA sequence: TGTGCCAGCAGCTCTTGGGCGATACGAAGTGAAAAACTGTTTTTT. The encoded protein is CASSSWAIRSEKLFF.

This clonotype was found a few times. The J gene is TRBJ2-7, the V gene TRBV5-6, with 9 bases aligning to TRBD1. Per germline, CDR1 SGHDT and CDR2 YYEEEE. The V segment lost 1 base and the J segment 5 bases; nucleotides outside the gene matches: 10. This CDR3 has 16 amino acids. CDR3 bases: TGTGCCAGCAGCTTGTTATCGGGACAGGGAGTCCACGAGCAGTACTTC. This sequence encodes CASSLLSGQGVHEQYF. Supplemented by reference TRBV5-6 and TRBJ2-7, the full variable domain reads DAGVTQSPTHLIKTRGQQVTLRCSPKSGHDTVSWYQQALGQGPQFIFQYYEEEERQRGNFPDRFSGHQFPNYSSELNVNALLLGDSALYLCASSLLSGQGVHEQYFGPGTRLTVT.

In this sample, this clonotype turned up a few times. The CDR3 region is CASSRGLAAEQYF. The CDR3 region has the DNA TGTGCCAGCAGCCGGGGACTAGCGGCAGAGCAGTACTTC. The V call is TRBV27, the J call TRBJ2-4, with 11 bases aligning to TRBD2. Germline V gene lookup returns CDR1 MNHEY and CDR2 SMNVEV (reference sequence). V shed 6 bases, J shed 13 bases, and the junction held 8 bases outside the gene matches. The length of the CDR3 is 13 residues.

The rearrangement joins TRBV2 to TRBJ1-1, with D perhaps TRBD1 (6 bases). CDR3 length: 15 residues. Germline V gene sequence: CDR1 SNHLY, CDR2 FYNNEI. V lost 6 bases to trimming and J lost 4 bases, with 18 bases between them. In nucleotides, the CDR3 is TGTGCCAGCAGCTCAGGGGCATCTTCCTTCACTGAAGCTTTCTTT. Translated, it gives CASSSGASSFTEAFF.

This clonotype has a handful of counts. The genes are TRBV29-1 and TRBJ2-7; the D gene is possibly TRBD2 (5 bases). CDR3 length: 12 amino acids. V was shortened by 4 bases and J by 6 bases, with 13 bases between the two germline ends. Germline V gene sequence: CDR1 SQVTM, CDR2 ANQGSEA. In nucleotides, the CDR3 is TGCAGCGTTGCCCGGGATTCAGGCGAGCAGTACTTC. Its protein product is CSVARDSGEQYF.

This chain joins TRBV3-1 and TRBJ2-1; the D gene is possibly TRBD2 (5 bases). V was pared by 1 base and J by 0 bases, with 10 bases between. This CDR3 is built from 16 residues. Germline CDR1 and CDR2: LGHDT and YNNKEL (reference sequence). The CDR3 DNA sequence: TGTGCCAGCAGCCAAGTGCGAGGGCGCTCCTACAATGAGCAGTTCTTC. The encoded protein is CASSQVRGRSYNEQFF.

This clonotype turned up a few times. The V call is TRBV7-9, the J call TRBJ2-7, with unresolved D. The ends were cut back, 1 base at V and 1 base at J, with 8 bases in the middle. This CDR3 spans 14 amino acids. CDR1 SEHNR and CDR2 FQNEAQ come from the germline V gene (reference sequence). This chain's CDR3 is CASSLDLESYEQYF. For the CDR3, the DNA is TGTGCCAGCAGCTTAGACTTGGAATCCTACGAGCAGTACTTC.

This clonotype was seen a few times. This chain uses TRBV20-1 with TRBJ2-1; 9 nucleotides line up with TRBD2. Germline values: CDR1 DFQATT, CDR2 SNEGSKA (reference sequence). With 1 base clipped from V and 9 bases from J, the junction kept 7 bases outside the gene matches. The CDR3 sequence is 14 residues long. CDR3 loop: CSARGASGISEQFF. For the CDR3, the DNA is TGCAGTGCTAGAGGGGCTAGCGGGATAAGTGAGCAGTTCTTC.

The chain employs TRBV6-2 or TRBV6-3 and TRBJ2-5; D uncertain. Germline-derived CDR1 and CDR2 are MNHEY and SVGEGT. Deletions cut 8 bases from V and 8 bases from J, with 24 bases between. The CDR3 runs 15 residues. The chain's CDR3 is CASRERNGSKRTQYF. Written as DNA, the CDR3 is TGTGCCAGCCGCGAAAGGAACGGATCCAAGAGAACCCAGTACTTC.

This clonotype was seen a few times. The CDR3 region has the DNA TGTGCCAGCAGTGGGCCGCTGGAGACCCAGTACTTC. Residues: CASSGPLETQYF. V and J are TRBV6-2 or TRBV6-3 and TRBJ2-5; no definite D call. Per germline, CDR1 MNHEY and CDR2 SVGEGT. This CDR3 is 12 amino acids long. Trimming removed 5 bases from V and 5 bases from J, with 9 bases in between.

The V call is TRBV5-5, the J call TRBJ1-6, with D perhaps matching TRBD1 (5 bases). V was pared by 4 bases and J by 6 bases, with 11 bases between. CDR1 SGHKS and CDR2 YYEKEE come from the germline V gene (reference sequence). The CDR3 is made up of 14 amino acids. CDR3 sequence (DNA): TGTGCCAGCAGCCCCCAGGGTCGTAATTCACCCCTCCACTTT. Translated: CASSPQGRNSPLHF.

This clonotype was seen a few times. This chain's CDR3 is CASSRSGWETQYF. CDR3 coding DNA: TGTGCCAGCAGCCGGTCGGGGTGGGAGACCCAGTACTTC. The V and J genes are TRBV11-2 and TRBJ2-5; the D gene is possibly TRBD2 (5 bases). The CDR3 has 13 amino acids. Germline V gives CDR1 SGHAT, CDR2 FQNNGV. Trimming pared 5 bases from V and 5 bases from J, leaving 12 bases between.

There are many counts of this clonotype. V and J are TRBV7-3 and TRBJ2-5; 8 bases agree with TRBD2. From germline, CDR1 is SGHTA and CDR2 FQGTGA. This CDR3 comprises 15 residues. V gave up 2 bases and J gave up 2 bases; unmatched junction bases: 4. CDR3 bases: TGTGCCAGCAGCTTAGGTGGACTAGCACAAGAGACCCAGTACTTC. This translates into CASSLGGLAQETQYF.

This chain connects TRBV12-3 or TRBV12-4 to TRBJ2-1; no definite D call. Trimming shortened V by 8 bases and J by 5 bases, and 10 bases separated the two germline ends. The CDR3 has 12 amino acids. In DNA, the CDR3 is TGTGCCAGCTCCCGGGCAGACAATGAGCAGTTCTTC. Its translation: CASSRADNEQFF.

The rearrangement uses TRBV4-1 and TRBJ2-7; D is uncertain. CDR3 length equals 14 residues. The germline V gene encodes CDR1 MGHRA and CDR2 YSYEKL. V was clipped by 1 base and J by 1 base, with 8 bases between them. The CDR3 is CASSQGDKSYEQYF. The CDR3 bases are TGCGCCAGCAGCCAAGGAGACAAGTCCTACGAGCAGTACTTC.

This clonotype was picked up many times. V gene TRBV7-2 combines with J gene TRBJ2-3; a weak D match, TRBD2 (5 bases). The CDR3 contains 14 residues. Germline loops: CDR1 SGHTA, CDR2 FQGNSA. V lost 6 bases and J lost 0, with 10 bases in between. In nucleotides, the CDR3 is TGTGCCAGCAGTCCCGGACTCAGCACAGATACGCAGTATTTT. It yields the protein CASSPGLSTDTQYF.

J is TRBJ2-1 and V is TRBV6-5, with TRBD2 matching over 9 bases. CDR1 is MNHEY, CDR2 SVGAGI, per germline. This CDR3 has 13 amino acids. V shed 2 bases and J 12 bases; nucleotides not matched to a gene: 5. For the CDR3, the DNA is TGTGCCAGCAGTTACAACCGAGCGGGGGGGCAGTTCTTC. It translates to CASSYNRAGGQFF.

There are a few counts of this clonotype. The chain uses TRBV6-2 or TRBV6-3 and TRBJ2-1; 13 bases line up with TRBD2. CDR1 and CDR2 from the germline V gene are MNHEY and SVGEGT. There are 16 residues in the CDR3. Germline trimming cut 5 bases from V and 9 bases from J; bases unmatched to any gene: 10. The CDR3 sequence is CASSRNLGLAGVEQFF. CDR3 sequence (DNA): TGTGCCAGCAGTCGTAACCTCGGACTAGCGGGAGTTGAGCAGTTCTTC.

This clonotype was counted ten times or more. The chain carries TRBV12-3 or TRBV12-4 and TRBJ1-2; no clear D. The CDR3 is made up of 11 amino acids. V was trimmed by 2 bases and J by 8 bases, leaving 6 bases between them. The CDR3 reads CASSLLSGYTF. The CDR3 DNA reads as TGTGCCAGCAGTTTACTCTCCGGCTACACCTTC.

The rearrangement links TRBV28 to TRBJ2-6; 8 nucleotides line up with TRBD1. V lost 5 bases to trimming and J lost 2 bases; unmatched junction nucleotides: 8. This CDR3 contains 17 residues. CDR1 and CDR2 from the germline V gene are MDHEN and SYDVKM. The CDR3 sequence: CASSTRQGRPGANVLTF. The CDR3 nucleotides read TGTGCCAGCAGTACCCGACAGGGGAGGCCTGGGGCCAACGTCCTGACTTTC.

This clonotype was detected a few times. The chain carries TRBV11-1 and TRBJ2-3, with D unclear. CDR3 size: 13 residues. Germline loops: CDR1 SGHAT, CDR2 FQDESV (reference sequence). The V end was cut by 5 bases, the J end by 4 bases, with 10 bases between. CDR3 residues: CASSAGVADTQYF. The CDR3, as DNA: TGTGCCAGCAGCGCCGGAGTGGCAGATACGCAGTATTTT.

Remarks on this clonotype: A junction end diverges from the germline sequence, so it may reflect a read error. The CDR3 spells CSARDQAGAYKQYF. The CDR3 nucleotides read TGCAGTGCTAGAGATCAGGCCGGGGCCTACAAGCAGTACTTC. The chain couples TRBV20-1 to TRBJ2-7; D possibly matches TRBD1 or TRBD2 (5 bases each). CDR1 DFQATT and CDR2 SNEGSKA come from the germline V gene (reference sequence). The CDR3 covers 14 residues.

Points on this clonotype: This may arise from a read error, as a much more abundant clone is one base away. The V and J genes are TRBV4-2 and TRBJ2-1; possibly TRBD2 for D (5 bases). With the DNA end fitting TRBJ2-7 better, the J assignment may be wrong. This CDR3 has 15 amino acids. From germline, CDR1 is LGHNA and CDR2 YNFKEQ. CDR3 sequence reads: CASSRLLGQVDEQYF. CDR3 bases: TGTGCCAGCAGCCGACTACTAGGTCAAGTCGATGAGCAGTACTTC.

A word on this clonotype: A much larger clone differs by one base, so this may be a read error. V and J are TRBV10-3 and TRBJ2-5; 9 bases are a match to TRBD2. The DNA end is more similar to TRBJ2-1, so the J call may be wrong. This CDR3 has 14 amino acids. Germline CDR1 and CDR2: ENHRY and SYGVKD. The CDR3 region has the DNA TGTGCCATCAGTGGTAGCGGGGGTGAAGAGACCCAGTTCTTC. Protein product: CAISGSGGEETQFF.

The chain carries TRBV7-3 and TRBJ2-5; D is undetermined. Matching the DNA end better, TRBJ2-7 makes the J call doubtful. The V gene's germline CDR1 is SGHTA and CDR2 FQGTGA. The length of the CDR3 is 15 residues. The CDR3 spells CASSLMPADIYEQYF. CDR3 nucleotide sequence: TGTGCCAGCAGCTTAATGCCGGCAGATATCTACGAGCAGTACTTC.

The V gene is TRBV10-3, the J gene TRBJ1-2; D might be TRBD1 (5 bases). The CDR3 contains 14 residues. Germline V CDR1 and CDR2: ENHRY, SYGVKD. V gave up 0 bases and J gave up 8 bases, with 13 bases separating them. In DNA, the CDR3 is TGTGCCATCAGTGAGTCGAGGGCAGGGCCAGGCTACACCTTC. Its protein is CAISESRAGPGYTF.